The present entry profiles one T cell receptor (beta chain) with its context. Its antigen is unknown. Here immunoSEQ multiplex PCR was the method, and the copy in TCRdb shows in-frame clones only, minus some. The table includes almost 65,000 clones, about 90% detected once. This specimen belongs to a study of T cells in localized non-small cell lung cancer. General study results and limits: Tumor trailed uninvolved adjacent lung in T cell clonality, which peaked there.

The ends lost 6 bases at V and 6 bases at J; junction bases unmatched: 11. Per germline, CDR1 MRHNA and CDR2 SNTAGT. This CDR3 comprises 16 residues. This chain connects TRBV6-4 to TRBJ2-2, with 9 positions matching TRBD2. The source is a woman between 35 and 70 years old with stage I lung adenocarcinoma. Specimen: peripheral blood, collected before any cancer treatment. The CDR3 spells CASSRMGLASPGELFF. The CDR3 coding sequence is TGTGCCAGCAGCAGAATGGGACTAGCTTCTCCCGGGGAGCTGTTTTTT.